These 28 T cell receptor beta chains originate from one sample sequenced in a study of radiotherapy plus CTLA-4 blockade in lung cancer. Here immunoSEQ multiplex PCR was the method, and the copy in TCRdb shows in-frame clones only, minus some. The sample lists 40,000 to 45,000 clones, 70% to 80% occurring once. Sequenced here: peripheral blood, sampled from a patient treated with radiotherapy plus ipilimumab. These receptors came from a human donor with non-small cell lung cancer who had stable disease on radiotherapy plus ipilimumab.

The chain couples TRBV2 to TRBJ2-5, with TRBD2 matching over 7 bases. Germline lookup yields CDR1 SNHLY and CDR2 FYNNEI. The CDR3 contains 16 residues. J was trimmed by 4 bases and V by 6 bases; bases with no gene match: 14. The CDR3 spells CASRMLGGKIRETQYF. In nucleotides, the CDR3 is TGTGCCAGCAGGATGCTCGGGGGGAAAATTCGAGAGACCCAGTACTTC.

The chain uses TRBV28 and TRBJ1-2, with 11 bases identical to TRBD1. Trimming cost V 3 bases and J 4 bases; bases outside gene matches: 7. CDR1 is MDHEN, CDR2 SYDVKM, per germline. The CDR3 has 16 amino acids. CDR3 nucleotides: TGTGCCAGCAGTTTTCTGCGGACAGGGGGCGGCTATGGCTACACCTTC. It is translated as CASSFLRTGGGYGYTF.

The rearrangement links TRBV5-1 to TRBJ2-1, with D perhaps matching TRBD2 (5 bases). The CDR3 runs to 16 residues. The V gene lost 0 bases and the J gene lost 2 bases, with 12 bases spanning the gap. Germline lookup yields CDR1 SGHRS and CDR2 YFSETQ. The CDR3: CASSLDAGQTYNEQFF. The CDR3 nucleotides read TGCGCCAGCAGCTTGGACGCGGGCCAGACCTACAATGAGCAGTTCTTC.

This clone has only a few counts. V is TRBV30 and J is TRBJ1-1, with D possibly TRBD1 on 5 matching bases. This CDR3 region has 13 residues. Per germline, CDR1 GTSNPN and CDR2 SVGIG (reference sequence). Trimming removed 1 base at V and 5 bases at J, with 11 bases between. Here the CDR3 reads CAWSGQPRTEAFF. DNA of the CDR3: TGTGCCTGGAGTGGACAGCCGAGGACTGAAGCTTTCTTT.

This clone has only a few counts. The genes are TRBV7-9 and TRBJ2-1; no clear D. Trimming left V 2 bases short and J 10 bases short, with 6 bases between. Germline V gene lookup returns CDR1 SEHNR and CDR2 FQNEAQ (reference sequence). The CDR3 length is 11 residues. The CDR3, as DNA: TGTGCCAGCAGCTTAAGCCTGGAGCAGTTCTTC. It encodes CASSLSLEQFF.

J is TRBJ2-7 and V is TRBV7-9; the D gene is possibly TRBD2 (5 bases). CDR3 length: 15 residues. Trimming cost V 0 bases and J 4 bases, with 13 bases left between them. Germline V gene sequence: CDR1 SEHNR, CDR2 FQNEAQ (reference sequence). Written as DNA, the CDR3 is TGTGCCAGCAGCTTAGCAGGAGGACGACAATACGAGCAGTACTTC. Translation gives CASSLAGGRQYEQYF.

V gene TRBV2 combines with J gene TRBJ2-5; 10 nucleotides line up with TRBD2. CDR3 length equals 13 residues. Germline assignment: CDR1 SNHLY and CDR2 FYNNEI. J gave up 4 bases and V 9 bases, and 5 bases lay outside the gene matches. The CDR3 DNA follows: TGTGCCAGTAGCGGGGGGATGGGAGAGACCCAGTACTTC. This gives the protein CASSGGMGETQYF.

The V and J genes are TRBV10-2 and TRBJ2-1; 12 bases fit TRBD2. V trimming: 5 bases; J trimming: 3 bases; junction bases outside the gene matches: 2. Germline V gene sequence: CDR1 WSHSY, CDR2 SAAADI. CDR3 length: 15 residues. CDR3 bases: TGCGCCAGCAGTCTGACTAGCGGGGGCTACAATGAGCAGTTCTTC. Its translation is CASSLTSGGYNEQFF.

The chain is built from TRBV7-9 and TRBJ1-2; D unclear. Trimming stripped 11 bases from V and 8 bases from J, with 18 bases between. This CDR3 has 12 residues. Germline loops: CDR1 SEHNR, CDR2 FQNEAQ (reference sequence). The CDR3 bases are TGTGCCGCCGGAGAATCCGAGGAAGGCTACACCTTC. It is translated as CAAGESEEGYTF.

The V and J genes are TRBV7-9 and TRBJ2-3; D possibly corresponds to TRBD2 (5 bases). This CDR3 contains 15 residues. Germline V gene lookup returns CDR1 SEHNR and CDR2 FQNEAQ (reference sequence). Trimming took 5 bases from V and 0 from J, leaving 12 bases between them. CDR3 in amino acids: CASSDRRRSTDTQYF. The CDR3 coding sequence is TGTGCCAGCAGCGACCGGAGGCGAAGCACAGATACGCAGTATTTT.

In DNA form, the CDR3 reads TGCGCCAGCAGCTTGGGCTCCGCAGGGGGCACCGGGGAGCTGTTTTTT. Encoded protein: CASSLGSAGGTGELFF. The V and J genes are TRBV5-1 and TRBJ2-2; 7 bases fit TRBD1. This CDR3 comprises 16 residues. The germline gives CDR1 SGHRS, CDR2 YFSETQ. J gave up 4 bases and V 0 bases, and 6 bases lay outside the gene matches.

The rearrangement joins TRBV28 to TRBJ1-5; the D is unclear. CDR1 MDHEN and CDR2 SYDVKM come from the germline V gene. Trimming pared 7 bases from V and 7 bases from J, leaving 11 bases between. The CDR3 is made up of 12 amino acids. CDR3 in DNA: TGTGCCAGCAAAGGCCCGAGGCAGCCCCAGCATTTT. Amino acid sequence: CASKGPRQPQHF.

There are a few counts of this clone. J is TRBJ2-5 and V is TRBV6-1; 10 bases match TRBD2. CDR3 length: 15 residues. V trimming: 5 bases; J trimming: 5 bases; junction bases outside the gene matches: 8. Germline V CDR1 and CDR2: MNHNS, SASEGT. DNA of the CDR3: TGTGCCAGCAGTCGAGGGCCTAGCGGGGGTGAGACCCAGTACTTC. It yields the protein CASSRGPSGGETQYF.

This clone was detected a few times. The chain has TRBV5-6 and TRBJ1-5; 7 nucleotides agree with TRBD1. Germline assignment: CDR1 SGHDT and CDR2 YYEEEE. With V trimmed by 3 bases and J by 2 bases, 8 bases remained unmatched. The CDR3 has 16 amino acids. The CDR3 loop reads CASSYTGAYGNQPQHF. The DNA of the CDR3 is TGTGCCAGCAGCTACACAGGGGCGTATGGCAATCAGCCCCAGCATTTT. Full variable domain (missing parts from reference TRBV5-6 and TRBJ1-5): DAGVTQSPTHLIKTRGQQVTLRCSPKSGHDTVSWYQQALGQGPQFIFQYYEEEERQRGNFPDRFSGHQFPNYSSELNVNALLLGDSALYLCASSYTGAYGNQPQHFGDGTRLSIL.

The J gene is TRBJ2-2, the V gene TRBV5-1, with 10 bases identical to TRBD1. Germline V lookup: CDR1 SGHRS, CDR2 YFSETQ. Unmatched junction bases numbered 5, after V lost 4 bases and J lost 5 bases. This CDR3 contains 15 residues. CDR3 protein: CASSLGTGVTGELFF. CDR3 nucleotides: TGCGCCAGCAGCCTGGGGACAGGGGTAACCGGGGAGCTGTTTTTT.

The chain couples TRBV11-2 to TRBJ2-4, with D tentatively TRBD2 (6 bases). The CDR3 runs to 13 residues. The V gene's germline CDR1 is SGHAT and CDR2 FQNNGV. V was shortened by 0 bases and J by 15 bases, with 15 bases between the two germline ends. CDR3 sequence (DNA): TGTGCCAGCAGCTTAGACACCGGGACTCGCCGGTACTTC. Translation: CASSLDTGTRRYF.

The chain uses TRBV7-8 and TRBJ2-6; the D gene is possibly TRBD1 (6 bases). The ends were cut back, 7 bases at V and 0 bases at J, with 10 bases in the middle. Germline V CDR1 and CDR2: SGHVS, FQNEAQ. The length of the CDR3 is 15 residues. The CDR3 protein is CASTQGGSGANVLTF. CDR3 in DNA: TGTGCCAGCACCCAAGGGGGCTCTGGGGCCAACGTCCTGACTTTC.

Only a few counts were recorded for this clone. CDR3 sequence reads: CASSLVSGHSEEKLFF. The CDR3 nucleotides are TGTGCCAGCAGCTTGGTTTCGGGTCATTCTGAAGAAAAACTGTTTTTT. The gene calls are TRBV5-6 and TRBJ1-4, with D unresolved. The CDR3 is 16 amino acids. V dropped 0 bases and J dropped 8 bases, with 17 bases sitting between them. Germline V CDR1 and CDR2: SGHDT, YYEEEE.

This chain links TRBV6-4 with TRBJ2-1; a weak D match, TRBD2 (5 bases). CDR1 and CDR2 (germline): MRHNA, SNTAGT. There are 17 residues in the CDR3. V gave up 2 bases and J gave up 0 bases, with 14 bases separating them. The CDR3 is CASSDGPGLSSYNEQFF. CDR3 nucleotide sequence: TGTGCCAGCAGTGACGGGCCGGGGTTAAGCTCCTACAATGAGCAGTTCTTC.

The chain uses TRBV14 and TRBJ2-1, with 7 positions matching TRBD2. CDR3 size: 15 residues. CDR1 is SGHDN, CDR2 FVKESK, per germline. Losses at the gene ends were 2 bases for V and 6 bases for J; bases not matched to a gene: 7. The CDR3 DNA sequence: TGTGCCAGCAGCCAACAGGGACTACGACGCAATGAGCAGTTCTTC. Translating it yields CASSQQGLRRNEQFF.

V is TRBV6-5 and J is TRBJ1-2; no firm D call. The CDR3 has 12 amino acids. Germline V gene sequence: CDR1 MNHEY, CDR2 SVGAGI. The ends were cut back, 2 bases at V and 6 bases at J, with 7 bases in the middle. CDR3: CASSYTGDGYTF. In nucleotides, the CDR3 is TGTGCCAGCAGTTACACCGGGGATGGCTACACCTTC.

The rearrangement uses TRBV6-5 and TRBJ2-2, with 10 bases aligning to TRBD1. Germline CDR1 reads MNHEY; CDR2 reads SVGAGI. CDR3 length: 15 amino acids. Trimming at V came to 6 bases and at J to 3 bases, leaving 4 bases not matched to a gene. Here the CDR3 DNA reads TGTGCCAGCAGCCGAGGGACAGGGGACACCGGGGAGCTGTTTTTT. Protein: CASSRGTGDTGELFF.

The rearrangement links TRBV29-1 to TRBJ1-1; 7 bases line up with TRBD1. V lost 8 bases to trimming and J lost 8 bases; unmatched junction nucleotides: 2. The CDR3 spans 9 residues. Germline V lookup: CDR1 SQVTM, CDR2 ANQGSEA. CDR3 sequence: CSTGEEAFF. Written as DNA, the CDR3 is TGCAGCACAGGGGAGGAAGCTTTCTTT.

This chain links TRBV11-3 with TRBJ2-2; no clear D. Germline CDR1 reads SGHNT; CDR2 reads YENEEA. CDR3 size: 14 residues. Trimming took off 1 base at V and 5 bases at J, with 8 bases between the two ends. The CDR3 spells CASSLASVTGELFF. CDR3 nucleotides: TGTGCCAGCAGCTTAGCGTCCGTTACCGGGGAGCTGTTTTTT.

This clone was counted only a few times. This chain links TRBV5-4 with TRBJ2-1, with 8 bases aligning to TRBD1. The germline gives CDR1 SGHNT, CDR2 YYREEE (reference sequence). V lost 6 bases, J lost 8 bases, and 13 bases stayed unmatched. The CDR3 is 15 amino acids. CDR3 protein: CASKVVAGGGDEQFF. CDR3 DNA sequence: TGTGCCAGCAAGGTGGTGGCAGGGGGCGGGGATGAGCAGTTCTTC.

This clone was seen a few times. This rearrangement joins TRBV11-3 to TRBJ1-1; tentatively, D is TRBD1 (5 bases). Germline V gives CDR1 SGHNT, CDR2 YENEEA. This CDR3 contains 14 residues. V was pared by 4 bases and J by 5 bases, with 14 bases between. Here the CDR3 DNA reads TGTGCCAGCAGCTCCGGGGAGGGGCGGACTGAAGCTTTCTTT. It encodes CASSSGEGRTEAFF. Supplemented by reference TRBV11-3 and TRBJ1-1, the full variable domain reads EAGVVQSPRYKIIEKKQPVAFWCNPISGHNTLYWYLQNLGQGPELLIRYENEEAVDDSQLPKDRFSAERLKGVDSTLKIQPAELGDSAVYLCASSSGEGRTEAFFGQGTRLTVV.

This chain uses TRBV29-1 with TRBJ1-4; D perhaps matches TRBD1 (6 bases). Germline-derived CDR1 and CDR2 are SQVTM and ANQGSEA. The CDR3 runs to 16 residues. The ends were cut back, 4 bases at V and 0 bases at J, with 15 bases in the middle. For the CDR3, the DNA is TGCAGCGTTGCACAAAGGGGGATGGCAACTAATGAAAAACTGTTTTTT. It yields the protein CSVAQRGMATNEKLFF.

The chain links TRBV9 to TRBJ2-5, with 8 positions matching TRBD1. After removal of 4 bases from V and 1 base from J, the junction contained 6 bases not matched to a gene. Germline V gene data show CDR1 as SGDLS and CDR2 as YYNGEE. The CDR3 has 15 amino acids. In nucleotides, the CDR3 is TGTGCCAGCAGCACCGCGGGGACAGGCCAAGAGACCCAGTACTTC. As protein: CASSTAGTGQETQYF.